These 5 T cell receptor beta chains originate from one sample sequenced in a study of beta chain features in type 1 diabetes. The sequenced template was cDNA made from the entire isolated RNA. TCRdb keeps only in-frame clones here, not all; method: immunoSEQ multiplex PCR. Among some 150,000 clones listed, about 51% were seen once. The sample was Tregs from blood. The receptors come from a man younger than 35 in good health.

The V call is TRBV7-3, the J call TRBJ2-1; tentatively, D is TRBD1 (7 bases). The V gene lost 2 bases and the J gene lost 7 bases, with 12 bases spanning the gap. The CDR3 extends over 14 amino acids. Germline loops: CDR1 SGHTA, CDR2 FQGTGA. The CDR3 loop reads CASSLGRGVNEQFF. In DNA, the CDR3 is TGTGCCAGCAGCTTAGGCAGGGGGGTAAATGAGCAGTTCTTC. Combining the CDR3 with reference TRBV7-3 and TRBJ2-1 gives the whole variable domain GAGVSQTPSNKVTEKGKYVELRCDPISGHTALYWYRQSLGQGPEFLIYFQGTGAADDSGLPNDRFFAVRPEGSVSTLKIQRTERGDSAVYLCASSLGRGVNEQFFGPGTRLTVL.

The chain is built from TRBV7-6 and TRBJ2-7, with TRBD1 identical over 7 bases. Germline-derived CDR1 and CDR2 are SGHVS and FNYEAQ. V shed 5 bases, J shed 3 bases, and the junction held 10 bases outside the gene matches. This CDR3 has 15 residues. CDR3 nucleotides: TGTGCCAGCAGCCTTAGACAGGGACACGACTACGAGCAGTACTTC. Translating it yields CASSLRQGHDYEQYF.

A few counts support this clone. The chain recombines TRBV5-4 with TRBJ1-1; no definite D call. CDR3 size: 11 residues. V was trimmed by 3 bases and J by 8 bases, leaving 8 bases between them. The germline V gene has CDR1 SGHNT and CDR2 YYREEE (reference sequence). CDR3 coding DNA: TGTGCCAGCAGCTCGGGGTCCGAAGCTTTCTTT. Protein: CASSSGSEAFF.

The chain couples TRBV15 to TRBJ2-3; D is undetermined. Germline loops: CDR1 LNHNV, CDR2 YYDKDF (reference sequence). The CDR3 is made up of 15 amino acids. Trimming pared 0 bases from V and 6 bases from J, leaving 13 bases between. The DNA for the CDR3 is TGTGCCACCAGCAGAGATAAAAGTTTGCGGGATACGCAGTATTTT. Protein product: CATSRDKSLRDTQYF.

This chain links TRBV19 with TRBJ1-2, with 7 bases matching TRBD1. Trimming cost V 6 bases and J 3 bases; bases outside gene matches: 10. Germline V gives CDR1 LNHDA, CDR2 SQIVND (reference sequence). The CDR3 contains 15 residues. In DNA form, the CDR3 reads TGTGCCAGTAGCACGACAGGGAGTTTCGACTATGGCTACACCTTC. It is translated as CASSTTGSFDYGYTF.